The rows below give T cell receptor beta chains drawn from one sample of a study of cytomegalovirus exposure and HLA in healthy donors. This table comes from immunoSEQ multiplex PCR, and its TCRdb copy is limited to in-frame clones, with some not included. The sample shows approximately 170,000 clones, about four fifths of them seen only once. The sequenced sample was PBMCs. The receptors come from a woman aged 45-60 years in good health and CMV-seronegative. The CDR3 runs from the conserved cysteine through the conserved F or W. The order of the fields is clone size, J gene, V gene, D gene, CDR3 protein, CDR3 DNA. The D gene is left open where the match is weak. The size field is filled for only some rows; it gives once, few, many or a size class.

clone size: -
J gene: TRBJ2-1
V gene: TRBV2
D gene: TRBD2
CDR3 protein: CASSEPGTSATTGYNEQFF
CDR3 DNA: TGTGCCAGCAGTGAACCAGGGACTAGCGCCACTACGGGCTACAATGAGCAGTTCTTC

clone size: -
J gene: TRBJ2-3
V gene: TRBV6-1
D gene: -
CDR3 protein: CASSEVAGSVTDTQYF
CDR3 DNA: TGTGCCAGCAGTGAAGTTGCGGGATCCGTAACAGATACGCAGTATTTT

clone size: once
J gene: TRBJ2-2
V gene: TRBV28
D gene: -
CDR3 protein: CASSLNTGELFF
CDR3 DNA: TGTGCCAGCAGCCTTAACACCGGGGAGCTGTTTTTT

clone size: -
J gene: TRBJ2-7
V gene: TRBV11-2
D gene: -
CDR3 protein: CASSPIRRTVRPYEQYF
CDR3 DNA: TGTGCCAGCAGCCCGATTAGAAGGACAGTTAGACCCTACGAGCAGTACTTC

clone size: -
J gene: TRBJ1-2
V gene: TRBV19
D gene: TRBD1
CDR3 protein: CASTGQGAYGYTF
CDR3 DNA: TGTGCCAGCACCGGACAGGGTGCCTATGGCTACACCTTC

clone size: -
J gene: TRBJ2-2
V gene: TRBV7-3
D gene: TRBD2
CDR3 protein: CASSWTSGSSGELFF
CDR3 DNA: TGTGCCAGCAGCTGGACTAGCGGGAGTTCCGGGGAGCTGTTTTTT

clone size: once
J gene: TRBJ2-5
V gene: TRBV11-3
D gene: TRBD2
CDR3 protein: CASSLVLAGIGETQYF
CDR3 DNA: TGTGCCAGCAGCTTAGTGCTAGCGGGGATTGGAGAGACCCAGTACTTC

clone size: few
J gene: TRBJ2-1
V gene: TRBV5-8
D gene: TRBD2
CDR3 protein: CASSPPGTGGFVQFF
CDR3 DNA: TGTGCCAGCAGCCCCCCGGGGACGGGGGGTTTCGTGCAGTTCTTC

clone size: -
J gene: TRBJ1-6
V gene: TRBV7-2
D gene: -
CDR3 protein: CASSLSGVNSPLHF
CDR3 DNA: TGTGCCAGCAGCTTATCCGGGGTTAATTCACCCCTCCACTTT

clone size: -
J gene: TRBJ1-1
V gene: TRBV7-2
D gene: -
CDR3 protein: CASSLAGADNTEAFF
CDR3 DNA: TGTGCCAGCAGCCTAGCTGGGGCAGACAACACTGAAGCCTTCTTT

clone size: -
J gene: TRBJ2-7
V gene: TRBV11-2
D gene: TRBD2
CDR3 protein: CASSPRLAGGGGYEQYF
CDR3 DNA: TGTGCCAGCAGCCCCAGGCTAGCGGGAGGGGGTGGCTACGAGCAGTACTTC

clone size: -
J gene: TRBJ2-1
V gene: TRBV25-1
D gene: TRBD1
CDR3 protein: CASRGTGAVNEQFF
CDR3 DNA: TGTGCCAGCAGGGGGACAGGGGCGGTCAATGAGCAGTTCTTC

clone size: -
J gene: TRBJ2-7
V gene: TRBV6-1
D gene: -
CDR3 protein: CASSDWGAYEQYF
CDR3 DNA: TGTGCCAGCAGTGACTGGGGGGCCTACGAGCAGTACTTC

clone size: -
J gene: TRBJ1-2
V gene: TRBV29-1
D gene: TRBD1
CDR3 protein: CSVDGFGTGVGYTF
CDR3 DNA: TGCAGCGTTGATGGGTTTGGGACAGGGGTTGGCTACACCTTC

clone size: -
J gene: TRBJ2-2
V gene: TRBV6-6
D gene: TRBD2
CDR3 protein: CASSYQAGGPIGELFF
CDR3 DNA: TGTGCCAGCAGTTACCAAGCGGGAGGGCCCATCGGGGAGCTGTTTTTT

clone size: -
J gene: TRBJ1-2
V gene: TRBV29-1
D gene: -
CDR3 protein: CSVSGNYGYTF
CDR3 DNA: TGCAGCGTATCAGGGAATTATGGCTACACCTTC

clone size: -
J gene: TRBJ2-5
V gene: TRBV19
D gene: TRBD1
CDR3 protein: CASSPNNGQGRETQYF
CDR3 DNA: TGTGCCAGTAGTCCTAATAACGGACAGGGGCGAGAGACCCAGTACTTC

clone size: -
J gene: TRBJ1-5
V gene: TRBV28
D gene: -
CDR3 protein: CATGRDQPQHF
CDR3 DNA: TGTGCCACGGGGAGGGATCAGCCCCAGCATTTT

clone size: -
J gene: TRBJ1-2
V gene: TRBV30
D gene: -
CDR3 protein: CAWSTRGGYGYTF
CDR3 DNA: TGTGCCTGGAGTACCCGCGGGGGGTATGGCTACACCTTC

clone size: -
J gene: TRBJ2-1
V gene: TRBV29-1
D gene: TRBD1
CDR3 protein: CSVVPGTGSPREQFF
CDR3 DNA: TGCAGCGTTGTCCCCGGGACAGGGTCCCCGAGGGAGCAGTTCTTC

clone size: -
J gene: TRBJ1-5
V gene: TRBV15
D gene: TRBD1
CDR3 protein: CATSRIITGDRNQPQHF
CDR3 DNA: TGTGCCACCAGCAGAATAATTACAGGGGACCGGAATCAGCCCCAGCATTTT

clone size: -
J gene: TRBJ2-1
V gene: TRBV7-2
D gene: TRBD2
CDR3 protein: CASSLATSGANEQFF
CDR3 DNA: TGTGCCAGCAGCTTAGCGACTAGCGGGGCCAATGAGCAGTTCTTC

clone size: -
J gene: TRBJ1-5
V gene: TRBV6-1
D gene: -
CDR3 protein: CASSGRTASPNQPQHF
CDR3 DNA: TGTGCCAGCAGTGGACGGACAGCGAGCCCCAATCAGCCCCAGCATTTT

clone size: -
J gene: TRBJ2-1
V gene: TRBV9
D gene: TRBD2
CDR3 protein: CASSKTSGGYNEQFF
CDR3 DNA: TGTGCCAGCAGCAAGACTAGCGGGGGTTACAATGAGCAGTTCTTC

clone size: -
J gene: TRBJ1-3
V gene: TRBV27
D gene: -
CDR3 protein: CASSYPLRGAEGNTIYF
CDR3 DNA: TGTGCCAGCAGCTACCCCCTCCGGGGGGCTGAAGGAAACACCATATATTTT

clone size: -
J gene: TRBJ2-3
V gene: TRBV7-2
D gene: TRBD2
CDR3 protein: CASSSGTSGGDTQYF
CDR3 DNA: TGTGCCAGCAGCTCCGGGACTAGCGGGGGAGATACGCAGTATTTT

clone size: -
J gene: TRBJ1-3
V gene: TRBV7-9
D gene: TRBD1
CDR3 protein: CASSPSGTGHSGNTIYF
CDR3 DNA: TGTGCCAGCAGCCCCTCCGGGACAGGGCACTCTGGAAACACCATATATTTT

clone size: -
J gene: TRBJ2-5
V gene: TRBV28
D gene: -
CDR3 protein: CASSFSEGQETQYF
CDR3 DNA: TGTGCCAGCAGTTTTAGCGAGGGCCAAGAGACCCAGTACTTC

clone size: once
J gene: TRBJ1-1
V gene: TRBV19
D gene: TRBD1
CDR3 protein: CASSVDRINTEAFF
CDR3 DNA: TGTGCCAGTAGTGTGGACAGGATTAACACTGAAGCTTTCTTT

clone size: -
J gene: TRBJ2-3
V gene: TRBV7-3
D gene: TRBD2
CDR3 protein: CASSYGLGDTDTQYF
CDR3 DNA: TGTGCCAGCAGCTACGGACTAGGGGACACAGATACGCAGTATTTT

clone size: -
J gene: TRBJ2-4
V gene: TRBV9
D gene: -
CDR3 protein: CASSVDAGTNIQYF
CDR3 DNA: TGTGCCAGCAGCGTAGATGCGGGGACAAACATTCAGTACTTC

clone size: -
J gene: TRBJ2-1
V gene: TRBV9
D gene: -
CDR3 protein: CASSPTDRTYNEQFF
CDR3 DNA: TGTGCCAGCAGCCCTACGGACAGAACTTACAATGAGCAGTTCTTC

clone size: few
J gene: TRBJ1-2
V gene: TRBV5-4
D gene: TRBD1
CDR3 protein: CASSFRDRAVGYTF
CDR3 DNA: TGTGCCAGCAGCTTCCGGGACAGGGCAGTGGGCTACACCTTC

clone size: -
J gene: TRBJ1-2
V gene: TRBV18
D gene: -
CDR3 protein: CASSPPEDRYGYTF
CDR3 DNA: TGTGCCAGCTCACCACCGGAGGACAGATATGGCTACACCTTC

clone size: -
J gene: TRBJ1-5
V gene: TRBV4-2
D gene: TRBD1
CDR3 protein: CASSTDRDSNQPQHF
CDR3 DNA: TGTGCCAGCAGCACCGACAGGGACAGCAATCAGCCCCAGCATTTT

clone size: few
J gene: TRBJ2-3
V gene: TRBV6-5
D gene: -
CDR3 protein: CASSPPEGGTDTQYF
CDR3 DNA: TGTGCCAGCAGCCCCCCGGAGGGCGGCACAGATACGCAGTATTTT

clone size: -
J gene: TRBJ1-2
V gene: TRBV29-1
D gene: TRBD1
CDR3 protein: CSVGQGDGYTF
CDR3 DNA: TGCAGCGTTGGACAGGGTGATGGCTACACCTTC

clone size: -
J gene: TRBJ1-2
V gene: TRBV5-8
D gene: TRBD1
CDR3 protein: CASSSKTGANYGYTF
CDR3 DNA: TGTGCCAGCAGCTCGAAAACAGGGGCTAACTATGGCTACACCTTC

clone size: once
J gene: TRBJ2-2
V gene: TRBV7-2
D gene: TRBD2
CDR3 protein: CASSLRSSGGVSTGELFF
CDR3 DNA: TGTGCCAGCAGCTTAAGGTCTAGCGGGGGGGTAAGCACCGGGGAGCTGTTTTTT